Below are 31 T cell receptor beta chains sequenced from a single sample in a study of cytomegalovirus exposure and HLA in healthy donors. Primers for the PCR totalled 60 Vbeta and 13 Jbeta. Data came from immunoSEQ multiplex PCR; TCRdb stores just in-frame clones and leaves some out. Among around 150,000 clones listed, over 70% were seen once. Sequenced material: PBMCs. All receptors derive from a woman aged 40 to 55 in good health and CMV-seronegative.

The chain carries TRBV7-2 and TRBJ1-4; no reliable D call. The germline V gene encodes CDR1 SGHTA and CDR2 FQGNSA. The CDR3 loop spans 15 amino acids. The germline V and J ends were trimmed by 5 bases and 5 bases, with 15 bases remaining between them. The chain's CDR3 is CASSPWTGRNEKLFF. The CDR3 DNA follows: TGTGCCAGCAGCCCCTGGACTGGAAGGAATGAAAAACTGTTTTTT.

V usage is TRBV5-1 and J usage is TRBJ1-1; D call uncertain. Looked up from germline, CDR1 is SGHRS and CDR2 is YFSETQ. This CDR3 is 13 amino acids long. The ends were cut back, 2 bases at V and 3 bases at J, with 8 bases in the middle. CDR3: CASSFSRDTEAFF. Here the CDR3 DNA reads TGCGCCAGCAGCTTTTCTCGGGACACTGAAGCTTTCTTT.

This chain uses TRBV18 with TRBJ2-1; 10 bases fit TRBD1. This CDR3 has 18 amino acids. V shed 1 base and J 5 bases; nucleotides not matched to a gene: 11. Germline lookup yields CDR1 KGHSH and CDR2 LQKENI. CDR3 bases: TGTGCCAGCTCACCACGGGTTTTGGGACAGGGGTACGACAATGAGCAGTTCTTC. Its translation is CASSPRVLGQGYDNEQFF.

V is TRBV6-6 and J is TRBJ1-5; D is unresolved. In germline, CDR1 is MNHNY, CDR2 SVGAGI (reference sequence). V was clipped by 2 bases and J by 0 bases, with 5 bases between them. CDR3 length: 14 residues. The CDR3 is CASSYRVSNQPQHF. The CDR3, as DNA: TGTGCCAGCAGTTACCGGGTTAGCAATCAGCCCCAGCATTTT.

The rearrangement links TRBV5-6 to TRBJ1-2, with D possibly being TRBD1 (6 bases). V lost 4 bases, J lost 4 bases, and 11 bases lay in between. Germline CDR1 and CDR2: SGHDT and YYEEEE. The CDR3 consists of 13 residues. This CDR3 is CASSPGHAYGYTF. Here the CDR3 DNA reads TGTGCCAGCAGCCCGGGACACGCCTATGGCTACACCTTC.

The V and J genes are TRBV5-1 and TRBJ1-5; D not resolved. This CDR3 has 15 amino acids. Trimming removed 0 bases at V and 6 bases at J, with 13 bases between. Germline CDR1 and CDR2: SGHRS and YFSETQ. CDR3 in amino acids: CASSLGSGNLQPQHF. The CDR3 DNA reads TGCGCCAGCAGCTTGGGGTCGGGGAACCTTCAGCCCCAGCATTTT. Drawing the rest from reference TRBV5-1 and TRBJ1-5, the complete variable domain is KAGVTQTPRYLIKTRGQQVTLSCSPISGHRSVSWYQQTPGQGLQFLFEYFSETQRNKGNFPGRFSGRQFSNSRSEMNVSTLELGDSALYLCASSLGSGNLQPQHFGDGTRLSIL.

V usage is TRBV28 and J usage is TRBJ2-7; 8 nucleotides match TRBD2. This CDR3 contains 17 residues. Per germline, CDR1 MDHEN and CDR2 SYDVKM. V lost 5 bases to trimming and J lost 0 bases; unmatched junction nucleotides: 12. CDR3 loop: CASSPRRGSGASYEQYF. The CDR3 DNA reads as TGTGCCAGCAGTCCCCGGAGGGGTAGCGGGGCCTCCTACGAGCAGTACTTC.

This chain links TRBV2 with TRBJ1-1; D possibly corresponds to TRBD1 (5 bases). Germline values: CDR1 SNHLY, CDR2 FYNNEI. The CDR3 has 11 amino acids. The germline V and J ends were trimmed by 5 bases and 11 bases, with 12 bases remaining between them. The CDR3 region has the DNA TGTGCCAGCAGTACCGGGTCAGGGGCTTTCTTT. Its translation: CASSTGSGAFF.

The J gene is TRBJ1-5, the V gene TRBV6-5; D is unclear. V was shortened by 0 bases and J by 2 bases, with 8 bases between the two germline ends. Germline CDR1 is MNHEY and CDR2 is SVGAGI. The length of the CDR3 is 15 residues. CDR3 sequence reads: CASSYSSGRNQPQHF. CDR3 coding DNA: TGTGCCAGCAGTTACTCGAGTGGGCGCAATCAGCCCCAGCATTTT.

V is TRBV5-4 and J is TRBJ2-5; TRBD2 matches at 12 bases. The CDR3 covers 16 residues. Germline CDR1 SGHNT, CDR2 YYREEE (reference sequence). With V trimmed by 2 bases and J by 2 bases, 4 bases remained unmatched. CDR3 DNA sequence: TGTGCCAGCAGCTTCGGACTAGCGGGGATACAAGAGACCCAGTACTTC. As protein: CASSFGLAGIQETQYF.

The chain joins TRBV7-2 to TRBJ1-2, with TRBD1 matching 8 bases. The CDR3 length is 16 residues. V trimming: 2 bases; J trimming: 4 bases; junction bases outside the gene matches: 9. Per the germline V gene, CDR1 is SGHTA and CDR2 is FQGNSA. In DNA, the CDR3 is TGTGCCAGCAGCTTAATGATGACAGGGGAGTTCTATGGCTACACCTTC. Amino acids: CASSLMMTGEFYGYTF.

V is TRBV5-1 and J is TRBJ2-4; tentatively, D is TRBD1 (5 bases). V was cut by 4 bases and J by 0 bases, with 11 bases left in between. Per germline, CDR1 SGHRS and CDR2 YFSETQ. The CDR3 loop spans 15 amino acids. CDR3 residues: CASSPDTLAKNIQYF. The CDR3, as DNA: TGCGCCAGCAGCCCGGACACTTTAGCCAAAAACATTCAGTACTTC. The variable domain in full, completed from reference TRBV5-1 and TRBJ2-4, reads KAGVTQTPRYLIKTRGQQVTLSCSPISGHRSVSWYQQTPGQGLQFLFEYFSETQRNKGNFPGRFSGRQFSNSRSEMNVSTLELGDSALYLCASSPDTLAKNIQYFGAGTRLSVL.

V is TRBV7-9 and J is TRBJ1-4; D call uncertain. CDR1 and CDR2 from the germline V gene are SEHNR and FQNEAQ (reference sequence). This CDR3 has 15 residues. V was cut by 5 bases and J by 6 bases, with 16 bases left in between. The CDR3 reads CASSGYGADYEKLFF. The CDR3 DNA sequence: TGTGCCAGCAGCGGCTATGGTGCAGACTATGAAAAACTGTTTTTT.

This clone was counted a single time. The chain is built from TRBV5-3 and TRBJ1-1; weak D call: TRBD1 (6 bases). TRBV5-3 qualifies as an ORF whose function is uncertain. The CDR3 covers 14 residues. V was cut by 10 bases and J by 0 bases, with 16 bases left in between. DNA of the CDR3: TGTGCCGGATTTCCAGGGGCCTTGAACACTGAAGCTTTCTTT. Its translation: CAGFPGALNTEAFF.

This clone has only a few counts. V gene TRBV9 combines with J gene TRBJ2-3; 7 bases line up with TRBD2. The germline V gene encodes CDR1 SGDLS and CDR2 YYNGEE. The length of the CDR3 is 18 residues. Trimming took 0 bases from V and 2 from J; bases not matched to a gene: 12. CDR3 DNA sequence: TGTGCCAGCAGCGTAGGGGGTTCGCGGGGGAGACTCACAGATACGCAGTATTTT. Translated, it gives CASSVGGSRGRLTDTQYF.

The count of this clone is one. V is TRBV28 and J is TRBJ1-1, with 11 bases aligning to TRBD1. V was pared by 6 bases and J by 5 bases, with 11 bases of the junction left unmatched. There are 16 residues in the CDR3. CDR1 is MDHEN and CDR2 is SYDVKM in the germline V gene. The CDR3 coding sequence is TGTGCCAGCAGGCCTGGACAGGGGGCCCCGAGAACTGAAGCTTTCTTT. This sequence encodes CASRPGQGAPRTEAFF. The variable domain in full, with the rest retrieved from reference TRBV28 and TRBJ1-1, is DVKVTQSSRYLVKRTGEKVFLECVQDMDHENMFWYRQDPGLGLRLIYFSYDVKMKEKGDIPEGYSVSREKKERFSLILESASTNQTSMYLCASRPGQGAPRTEAFFGQGTRLTVV.

The J gene is TRBJ1-1, the V gene TRBV9, with D possibly TRBD1 on 5 matching bases. The CDR3 has 15 amino acids. The germline gives CDR1 SGDLS, CDR2 YYNGEE. With 0 bases removed from V and 1 base from J, the gap between germline ends came to 10 bases. As DNA, the CDR3 is TGTGCCAGCAGCGTAGGCGGCAGGGAGAACACTGAAGCTTTCTTT. This encodes CASSVGGRENTEAFF. Supplemented by reference TRBV9 and TRBJ1-1, the full variable domain reads DSGVTQTPKHLITATGQRVTLRCSPRSGDLSVYWYQQSLDQGLQFLIQYYNGEERAKGNILERFSAQQFPDLHSELNLSSLELGDSALYFCASSVGGRENTEAFFGQGTRLTVV.

The V call is TRBV6-5, the J call TRBJ1-2; weak D call: TRBD1 (5 bases). Germline CDR1 MNHEY, CDR2 SVGAGI. Trimming took off 2 bases at V and 6 bases at J, with 10 bases between the two ends. There are 13 residues in the CDR3. CDR3 protein: CASSYHQGNGYTF. As DNA, the CDR3 is TGTGCCAGCAGTTACCACCAGGGCAATGGCTACACCTTC.

The V call is TRBV5-4, the J call TRBJ1-2; a possible D gene is TRBD1 (6 bases). CDR1 is SGHNT, CDR2 YYREEE, per germline (reference sequence). V lost 4 bases and J 3 bases, leaving 22 bases between the germline ends. The length of the CDR3 is 17 residues. CDR3 DNA: TGTGCCAGCAGCCAGGCCGGGACAACTCAGCTCTACTATGGCTACACCTTC. The encoded protein is CASSQAGTTQLYYGYTF.

The chain uses TRBV6-1 and TRBJ1-5; TRBD1 aligns across 9 bases. Trimming took 1 base from V and 7 from J; bases not matched to a gene: 8. CDR3 size: 16 residues. Germline lookup yields CDR1 MNHNS and CDR2 SASEGT. The chain's CDR3 is CASSEGVTGGGQPQHF. As DNA, the CDR3 is TGTGCCAGCAGTGAAGGGGTAACAGGGGGCGGGCAGCCCCAGCATTTT.

The chain recombines TRBV28 with TRBJ2-7; D ambiguous. The ends were cut back, 8 bases at V and 3 bases at J, with 5 bases in the middle. CDR3 length equals 10 residues. Germline CDR1 reads MDHEN; CDR2 reads SYDVKM. This CDR3 is CASASYEQYF. The CDR3 DNA is TGTGCCAGCGCTAGCTACGAGCAGTACTTC.

The V and J genes are TRBV6-6 and TRBJ1-3; 8 bases fit TRBD1. V dropped 4 bases and J dropped 0; count of bases not matched to a gene: 5. CDR1 is MNHNY and CDR2 is SVGAGI in the germline V gene (reference sequence). The length of the CDR3 is 16 residues. CDR3 region: CASSSDRGHSGNTIYF. The CDR3, as DNA: TGTGCCAGCAGTTCCGACAGGGGACACTCTGGAAACACCATATATTTT.

This clone was seen only a few times. Here the CDR3 reads CASVDRSNYGYTF. The CDR3 DNA follows: TGTGCCAGTGTGGACAGGAGTAACTATGGCTACACCTTC. The rearrangement links TRBV2 to TRBJ1-2; TRBD1 matches at 7 bases. V dropped 9 bases and J dropped 1; count of bases not matched to a gene: 5. Germline CDR1 and CDR2: SNHLY and FYNNEI. The CDR3 consists of 13 residues.

The sample holds a few counts of this clone. The chain is built from TRBV18 and TRBJ1-2; weak D call: TRBD1 (5 bases). V lost 3 bases and J 8 bases, leaving 22 bases between the germline ends. The V gene's germline CDR1 is KGHSH and CDR2 LQKENI. This CDR3 has 16 amino acids. The CDR3 loop is CASSPPGRPRGGGYTF. CDR3 bases: TGTGCCAGCTCACCCCCAGGGAGGCCCCGCGGCGGGGGCTACACCTTC.

This chain links TRBV20-1 with TRBJ2-5, with D uncertain. Germline values: CDR1 DFQATT, CDR2 SNEGSKA (reference sequence). The CDR3 totals 10 residues. The V and J ends lost 4 bases and 5 bases respectively, with 5 bases between them. The CDR3 region has the DNA TGCAGTGCTAACACGGAGACCCAGTACTTC. This sequence encodes CSANTETQYF.

V is TRBV5-1 and J is TRBJ2-7; 7 nucleotides align to TRBD2. J lost 6 bases, V lost 5 bases, and 8 bases had no gene match. CDR1 and CDR2 from the germline V gene are SGHRS and YFSETQ. This CDR3 is 13 amino acids long. The CDR3 DNA reads TGCGCCAGCAGTTGGGGGGGGGAGGTCGAGCAGTACTTC. Its protein is CASSWGGEVEQYF.

This clone came up once. The genes are TRBV23-1 and TRBJ2-1; D is unclear. TRBV23-1 is an open reading frame whose function is uncertain. V lost 6 bases to trimming and J lost 3 bases, with 15 bases between them. The length of the CDR3 is 15 residues. The CDR3 nucleotides are TGCGCCAGCAGACCGGTCCTCCCCGACTACAATGAGCAGTTCTTC. Protein product: CASRPVLPDYNEQFF.

This clone has just a few counts. This chain connects TRBV25-1 to TRBJ1-1; maybe TRBD1 (6 bases). CDR1 MGHDK and CDR2 SYGVNS come from the germline V gene. The length of the CDR3 is 13 residues. V shed 6 bases and J shed 1 base, with 9 bases lying between them. CDR3 residues: CASSWDTNTEAFF. The CDR3 DNA follows: TGTGCCAGCAGCTGGGACACGAACACTGAAGCTTTCTTT. Filled out from reference TRBV25-1 and TRBJ1-1, the complete variable domain reads EADIYQTPRYLVIGTGKKITLECSQTMGHDKMYWYQQDPGMELHLIHYSYGVNSTEKGDLSSESTVSRIRTEHFPLTLESARPSHTSQYLCASSWDTNTEAFFGQGTRLTVV.

V gene TRBV5-1 combines with J gene TRBJ1-1; D remains unclear. The V end was cut by 2 bases, the J end by 1 base, with 9 bases between. The CDR3 has 14 amino acids. Germline values: CDR1 SGHRS, CDR2 YFSETQ. CDR3 sequence: CASSLEVGNTEAFF. CDR3 sequence (DNA): TGCGCCAGCAGCTTAGAGGTCGGGAACACTGAAGCTTTCTTT.

The chain is built from TRBV27 and TRBJ2-7; no reliable D call. The germline V gene encodes CDR1 MNHEY and CDR2 SMNVEV (reference sequence). CDR3 size: 17 residues. The V end was cut by 0 bases, the J end by 2 bases, with 17 bases between. CDR3 in DNA: TGTGCCAGCAGTTTATCAGGCCTGACTTCTCCGCCCTACGAGCAGTACTTC. Translating it yields CASSLSGLTSPPYEQYF.

The chain links TRBV5-1 to TRBJ2-7; D not resolved. Germline loops: CDR1 SGHRS, CDR2 YFSETQ. The V end was cut by 4 bases, the J end by 5 bases, with 13 bases between. The CDR3 has 13 residues. CDR3 DNA sequence: TGCGCCAGCAGCGTCGACACCCCGAACGAGCAGTACTTC. Residues: CASSVDTPNEQYF. The whole variable domain, remainder taken from reference TRBV5-1 and TRBJ2-7, is KAGVTQTPRYLIKTRGQQVTLSCSPISGHRSVSWYQQTPGQGLQFLFEYFSETQRNKGNFPGRFSGRQFSNSRSEMNVSTLELGDSALYLCASSVDTPNEQYFGPGTRLTVT.